This T cell receptor beta chain was documented in a study of cytomegalovirus exposure and HLA in healthy donors. PCR employed 60 Vbeta and 13 Jbeta primers. Per the authors' pipeline: A later analysis tallied approximately 80 million unique TCR beta chains, 9.5 million to 14 million of them shared. Repertoires were generated with immunoSEQ multiplex PCR, while TCRdb's copy carries only in-frame clones and drops some. V and J calls and clone size are copied from that table; D and trimming were computed from the DNA. The sample carries fewer than 200,000 clones, about four fifths recorded once. CDR1 and CDR2 from the germline V gene are SGHTA and FQGNSA. The V end lost 2 bases, the J end lost 7 bases, and 22 bases lay between the germline ends. The CDR3 spans 17 residues.

The TCR originated in a young woman in good health and CMV-seropositive. The sequenced sample consisted of PBMCs. The V and J genes are TRBV7-2 and TRBJ2-3; tentative D call: TRBD2 (6 bases). The CDR3 region has the DNA TGTGCCAGCAGCTTAAATTCGTGGCCTAGCAGCGGGTATACGCAGTATTTT. Residues: CASSLNSWPSSGYTQYF.